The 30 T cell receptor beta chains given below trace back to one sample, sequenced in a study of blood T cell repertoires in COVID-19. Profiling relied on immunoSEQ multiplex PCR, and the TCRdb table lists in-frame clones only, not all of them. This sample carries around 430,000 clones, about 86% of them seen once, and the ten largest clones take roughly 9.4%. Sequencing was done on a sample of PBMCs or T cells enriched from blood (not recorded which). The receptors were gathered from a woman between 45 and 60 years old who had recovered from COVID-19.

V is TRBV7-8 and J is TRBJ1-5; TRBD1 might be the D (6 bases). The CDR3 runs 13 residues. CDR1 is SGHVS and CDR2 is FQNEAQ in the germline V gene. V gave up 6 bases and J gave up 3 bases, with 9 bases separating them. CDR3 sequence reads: CASRQGINQPQHF. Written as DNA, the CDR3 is TGTGCCAGCAGACAGGGAATCAATCAGCCCCAGCATTTT.

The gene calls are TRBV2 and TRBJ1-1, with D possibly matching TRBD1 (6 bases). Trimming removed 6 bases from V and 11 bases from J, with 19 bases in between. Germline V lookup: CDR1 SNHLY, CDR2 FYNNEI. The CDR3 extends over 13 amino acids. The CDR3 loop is CASSNQDSGVAFF. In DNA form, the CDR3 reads TGTGCCAGCAGCAACCAAGACTCAGGGGTCGCTTTCTTT.

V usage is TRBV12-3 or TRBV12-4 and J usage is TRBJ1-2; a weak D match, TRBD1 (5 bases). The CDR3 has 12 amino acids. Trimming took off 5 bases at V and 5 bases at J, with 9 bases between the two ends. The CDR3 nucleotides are TGTGCCAGCAGTCGACAGACGTATGGCTACACCTTC. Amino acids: CASSRQTYGYTF.

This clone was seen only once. CDR3 bases: TGTGCCAGCTCACAGGGACAGCGAATAAGCTCCGGAAACACCATATATTTT. Residues: CASSQGQRISSGNTIYF. The J gene is TRBJ1-3, the V gene TRBV18; 7 nucleotides match TRBD1. The V gene's germline CDR1 is KGHSH and CDR2 LQKENI. Germline trimming cut 4 bases from V and 4 bases from J; bases unmatched to any gene: 13. This CDR3 contains 17 residues.

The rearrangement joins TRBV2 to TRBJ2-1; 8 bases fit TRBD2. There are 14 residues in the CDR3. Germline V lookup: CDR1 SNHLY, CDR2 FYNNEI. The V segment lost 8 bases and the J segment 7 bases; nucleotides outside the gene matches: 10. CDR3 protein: CASGYPGLVNEQFF. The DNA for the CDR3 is TGTGCCAGCGGATATCCGGGACTAGTGAATGAGCAGTTCTTC.

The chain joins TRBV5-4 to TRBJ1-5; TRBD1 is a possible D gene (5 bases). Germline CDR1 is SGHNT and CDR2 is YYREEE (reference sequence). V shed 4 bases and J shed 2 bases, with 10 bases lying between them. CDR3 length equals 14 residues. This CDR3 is CASSPGTGNQPQHF. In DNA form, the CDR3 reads TGTGCCAGCAGCCCCGGGACTGGCAATCAGCCCCAGCATTTT.

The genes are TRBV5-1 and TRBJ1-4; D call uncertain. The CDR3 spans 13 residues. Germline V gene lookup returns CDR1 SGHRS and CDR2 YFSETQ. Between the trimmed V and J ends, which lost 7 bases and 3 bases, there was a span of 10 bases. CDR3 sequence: CASSRLPNEKLFF. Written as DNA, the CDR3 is TGCGCCAGCTCCAGGCTTCCTAATGAAAAACTGTTTTTT.

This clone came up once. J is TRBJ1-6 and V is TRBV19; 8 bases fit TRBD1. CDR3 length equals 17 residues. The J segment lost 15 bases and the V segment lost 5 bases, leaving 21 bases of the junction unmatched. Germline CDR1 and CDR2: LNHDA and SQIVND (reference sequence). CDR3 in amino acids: CASSRQVQGDRRLVLHF. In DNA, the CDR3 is TGTGCCAGTAGTCGCCAAGTACAGGGGGACCGACGTTTGGTCCTCCACTTT.

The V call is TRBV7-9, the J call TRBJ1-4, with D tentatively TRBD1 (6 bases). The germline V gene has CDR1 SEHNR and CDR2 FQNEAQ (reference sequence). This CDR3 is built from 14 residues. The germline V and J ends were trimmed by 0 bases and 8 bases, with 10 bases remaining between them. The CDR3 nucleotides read TGTGCCAGCAGCTTAGCGGGGGCAGGGGAAAAACTGTTTTTT. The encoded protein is CASSLAGAGEKLFF.

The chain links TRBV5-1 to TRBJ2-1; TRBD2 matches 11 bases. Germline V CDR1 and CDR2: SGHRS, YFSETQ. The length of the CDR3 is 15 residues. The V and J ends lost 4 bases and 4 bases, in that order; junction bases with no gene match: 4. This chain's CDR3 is CASSPSGGLYNEQFF. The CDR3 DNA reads TGCGCCAGCAGCCCTAGCGGGGGGTTGTACAATGAGCAGTTCTTC.

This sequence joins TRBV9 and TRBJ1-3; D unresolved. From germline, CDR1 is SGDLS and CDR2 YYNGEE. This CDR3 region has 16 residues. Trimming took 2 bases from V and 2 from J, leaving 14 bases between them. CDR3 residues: CASSVWSGIPGNTIYF. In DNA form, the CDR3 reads TGTGCCAGCAGCGTCTGGAGCGGGATTCCTGGAAACACCATATATTTT. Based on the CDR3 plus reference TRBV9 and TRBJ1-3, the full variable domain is DSGVTQTPKHLITATGQRVTLRCSPRSGDLSVYWYQQSLDQGLQFLIQYYNGEERAKGNILERFSAQQFPDLHSELNLSSLELGDSALYFCASSVWSGIPGNTIYFGEGSWLTVV.

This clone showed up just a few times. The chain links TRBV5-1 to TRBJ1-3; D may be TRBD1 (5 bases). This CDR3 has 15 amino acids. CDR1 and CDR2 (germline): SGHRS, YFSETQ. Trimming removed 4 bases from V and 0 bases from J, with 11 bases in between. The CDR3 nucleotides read TGCGCCAGCAGCCGGGACTACAGCTCTGGAAACACCATATATTTT. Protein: CASSRDYSSGNTIYF.

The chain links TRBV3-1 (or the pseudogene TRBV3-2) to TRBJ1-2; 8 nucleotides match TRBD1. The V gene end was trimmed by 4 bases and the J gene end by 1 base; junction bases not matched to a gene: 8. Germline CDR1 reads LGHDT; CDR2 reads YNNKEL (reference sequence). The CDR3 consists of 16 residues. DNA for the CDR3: TGTGCCAGCAGCCCACTGGACAGGGCGAGTAACTATGGCTACACCTTC. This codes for CASSPLDRASNYGYTF.

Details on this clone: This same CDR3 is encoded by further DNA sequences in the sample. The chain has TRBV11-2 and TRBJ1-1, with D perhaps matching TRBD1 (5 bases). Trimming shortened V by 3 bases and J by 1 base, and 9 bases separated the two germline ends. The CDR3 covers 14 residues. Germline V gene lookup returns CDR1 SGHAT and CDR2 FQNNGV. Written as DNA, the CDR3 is TGTGCCAGCAGCTTTCTAGGGGCGAACACTGAAGCTTTCTTT. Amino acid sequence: CASSFLGANTEAFF.

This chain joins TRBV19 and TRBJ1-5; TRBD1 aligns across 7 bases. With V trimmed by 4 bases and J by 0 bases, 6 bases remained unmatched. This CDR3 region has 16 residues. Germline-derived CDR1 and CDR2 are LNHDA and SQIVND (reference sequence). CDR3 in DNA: TGTGCCAGTAGTACCCGGACAGGCGATAGCAATCAGCCCCAGCATTTT. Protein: CASSTRTGDSNQPQHF.

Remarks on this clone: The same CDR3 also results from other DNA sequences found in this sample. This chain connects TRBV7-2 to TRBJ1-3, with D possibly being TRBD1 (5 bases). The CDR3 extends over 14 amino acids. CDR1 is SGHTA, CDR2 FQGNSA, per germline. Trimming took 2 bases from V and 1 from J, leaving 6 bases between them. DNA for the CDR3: TGTGCCAGCAGCTTACAGGGATCTGGAAACACCATATATTTT. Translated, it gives CASSLQGSGNTIYF.

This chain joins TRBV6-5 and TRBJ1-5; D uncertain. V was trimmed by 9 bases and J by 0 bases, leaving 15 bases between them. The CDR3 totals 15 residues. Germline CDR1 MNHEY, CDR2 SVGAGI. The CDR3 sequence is CASVIGSLSNQPQHF. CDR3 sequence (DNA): TGTGCCAGTGTTATTGGGAGCCTTAGCAATCAGCCCCAGCATTTT.

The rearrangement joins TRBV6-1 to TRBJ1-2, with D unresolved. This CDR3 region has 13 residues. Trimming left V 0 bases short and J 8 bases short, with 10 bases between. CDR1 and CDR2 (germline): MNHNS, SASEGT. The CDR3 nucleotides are TGTGCCAGCAGTGAAGCGGGCCGATACGGCTACACCTTC. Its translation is CASSEAGRYGYTF.

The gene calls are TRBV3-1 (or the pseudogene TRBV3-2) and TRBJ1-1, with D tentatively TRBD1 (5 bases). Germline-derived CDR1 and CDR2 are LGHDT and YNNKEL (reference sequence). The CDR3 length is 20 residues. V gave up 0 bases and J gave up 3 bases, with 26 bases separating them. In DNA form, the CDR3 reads TGTGCCAGCAGCCAAGAGGGGGTTGGTGGGGGGTTCCCTCGGGACACTGAAGCTTTCTTT. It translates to CASSQEGVGGGFPRDTEAFF.

In DNA, the CDR3 is TGTGCCAGCAGGGCTGATACAGGGGAGAATTCACCCCTCCACTTT. Its protein product is CASRADTGENSPLHF. The chain couples TRBV25-1 to TRBJ1-6, with 7 bases matching TRBD1. The CDR3 length is 15 residues. V shed 6 bases, J shed 7 bases, and the junction held 9 bases outside the gene matches. CDR1 and CDR2 from the germline V gene are MGHDK and SYGVNS.

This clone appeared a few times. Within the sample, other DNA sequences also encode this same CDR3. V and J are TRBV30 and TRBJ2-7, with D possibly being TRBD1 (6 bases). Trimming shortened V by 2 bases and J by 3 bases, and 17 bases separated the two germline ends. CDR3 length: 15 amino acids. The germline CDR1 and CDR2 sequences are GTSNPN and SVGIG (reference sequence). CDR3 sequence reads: CAWSPGQGIIYEQYF. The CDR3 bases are TGTGCCTGGAGTCCGGGACAAGGGATTATCTACGAGCAGTACTTC.

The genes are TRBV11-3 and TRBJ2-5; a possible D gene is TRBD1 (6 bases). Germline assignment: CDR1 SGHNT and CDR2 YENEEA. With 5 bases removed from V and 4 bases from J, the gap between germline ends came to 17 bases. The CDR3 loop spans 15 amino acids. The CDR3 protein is CASSLRGGRGETQYF. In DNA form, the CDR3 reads TGTGCCAGCAGCCTCCGAGGTGGCAGGGGAGAGACCCAGTACTTC.

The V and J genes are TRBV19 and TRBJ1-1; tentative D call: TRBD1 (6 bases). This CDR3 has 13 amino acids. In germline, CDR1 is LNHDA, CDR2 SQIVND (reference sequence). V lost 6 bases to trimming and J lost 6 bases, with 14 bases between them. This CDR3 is CASRDSLAPEAFF. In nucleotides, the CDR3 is TGTGCCAGTAGGGACAGCCTCGCGCCTGAAGCTTTCTTT.

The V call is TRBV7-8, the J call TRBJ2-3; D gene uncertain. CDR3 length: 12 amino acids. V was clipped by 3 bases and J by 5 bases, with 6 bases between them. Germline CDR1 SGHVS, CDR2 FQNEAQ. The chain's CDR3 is CASSLSLDTQYF. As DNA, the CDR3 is TGTGCCAGCAGCTTGTCATTAGATACGCAGTATTTT.

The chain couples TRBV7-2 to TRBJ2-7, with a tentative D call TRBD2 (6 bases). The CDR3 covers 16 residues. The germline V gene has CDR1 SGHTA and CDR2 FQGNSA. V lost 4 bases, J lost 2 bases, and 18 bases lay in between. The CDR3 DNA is TGTGCCAGCAGCTCCGCAGGGACTGCAGGACCCTACGAGCAGTACTTC. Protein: CASSSAGTAGPYEQYF.

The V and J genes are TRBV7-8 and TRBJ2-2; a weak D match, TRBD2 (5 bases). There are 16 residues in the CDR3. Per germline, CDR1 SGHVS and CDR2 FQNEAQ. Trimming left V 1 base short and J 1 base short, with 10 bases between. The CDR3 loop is CASSLDLARNTGELFF. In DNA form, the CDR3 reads TGTGCCAGCAGCTTAGACCTAGCTAGGAACACCGGGGAGCTGTTTTTT.

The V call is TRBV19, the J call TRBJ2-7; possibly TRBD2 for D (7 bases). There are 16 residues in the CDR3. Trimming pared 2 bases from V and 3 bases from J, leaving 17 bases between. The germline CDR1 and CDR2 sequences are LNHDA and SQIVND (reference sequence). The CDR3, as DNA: TGTGCCAGTAGTATAACGGCGGGGGCGCCACTCTACGAGCAGTACTTC. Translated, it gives CASSITAGAPLYEQYF.

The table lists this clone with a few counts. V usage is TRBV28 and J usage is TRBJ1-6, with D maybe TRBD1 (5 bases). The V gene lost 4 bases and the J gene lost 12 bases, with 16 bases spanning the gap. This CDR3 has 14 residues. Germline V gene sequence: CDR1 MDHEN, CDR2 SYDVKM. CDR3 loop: CASSSLLGGEPLHF. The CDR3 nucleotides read TGTGCCAGCAGTTCCCTATTGGGGGGGGAACCCCTCCACTTT.

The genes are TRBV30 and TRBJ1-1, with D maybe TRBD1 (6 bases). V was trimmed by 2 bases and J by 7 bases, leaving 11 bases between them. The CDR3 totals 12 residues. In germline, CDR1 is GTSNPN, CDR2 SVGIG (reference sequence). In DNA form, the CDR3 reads TGTGCCTGGAGTCGACAGGTACATGAAGCTTTCTTT. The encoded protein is CAWSRQVHEAFF. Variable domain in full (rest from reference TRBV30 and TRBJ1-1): SQTIHQWPATLVQPVGSPLSLECTVEGTSNPNLYWYRQAAGRGLQLLFYSVGIGQISSEVPQNLSASRPQDRQFILSSKKLLLSDSGFYLCAWSRQVHEAFFGQGTRLTVV.

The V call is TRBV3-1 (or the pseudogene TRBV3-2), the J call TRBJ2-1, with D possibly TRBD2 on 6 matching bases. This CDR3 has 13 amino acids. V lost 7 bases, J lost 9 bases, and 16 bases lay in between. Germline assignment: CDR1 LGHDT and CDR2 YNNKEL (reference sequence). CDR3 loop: CASTSGVFGEQFF. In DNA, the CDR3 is TGTGCCAGCACCTCGGGGGTTTTCGGTGAGCAGTTCTTC.